These T cell receptor beta chains were read from a single sample in a study of blood T cell repertoires in COVID-19. Data came from immunoSEQ multiplex PCR; TCRdb stores just in-frame clones and leaves some out. The sample shows a few hundred thousand clones, roughly 82% of them seen only once. The sequenced sample consisted of peripheral blood. Source of these receptors: a woman in her thirties or forties who had recovered from COVID-19. CDR3s include the opening cysteine and the closing phenylalanine or tryptophan. D genes are given only for firm matches. Size is stated for part of the rows, as once, few or many counts, or as a class when the clone is expanded.

CDR3 protein: CASSSHRDTQYF
CDR3 DNA: TGTGCCAGCAGTTCACACCGAGATACGCAGTATTTT
J gene: TRBJ2-3
clone size: NA
V gene: TRBV28
D gene: NA

CDR3 protein: CASSHGTDDQPQHF
CDR3 DNA: TGTGCCAGCAGCCACGGGACAGATGATCAGCCCCAGCATTTT
J gene: TRBJ1-5
clone size: NA
V gene: TRBV3-1/TRBV3-2
D gene: TRBD1

CDR3 protein: CASSGTGGNEKLFF
CDR3 DNA: TGTGCCAGCAGCGGAACAGGGGGTAATGAAAAACTGTTTTTT
J gene: TRBJ1-4
clone size: NA
V gene: TRBV9
D gene: TRBD1

CDR3 protein: CASSPRRGAAQETQYF
CDR3 DNA: TGTGCCAGCTCACCACGGCGGGGGGCAGCGCAAGAGACCCAGTACTTC
J gene: TRBJ2-5
clone size: NA
V gene: TRBV18
D gene: TRBD2

CDR3 protein: CASSPGHNRAYGYTF
CDR3 DNA: TGTGCCAGCAGTCCGGGACATAATCGGGCCTATGGCTACACCTTC
J gene: TRBJ1-2
clone size: NA
V gene: TRBV6-5
D gene: NA

CDR3 protein: CASSLGHSSYNEQFF
CDR3 DNA: TGTGCCAGCAGTTTGGGCCACAGCTCTTACAATGAGCAGTTCTTC
J gene: TRBJ2-1
clone size: NA
V gene: TRBV28
D gene: NA

CDR3 protein: CATNPRAAGVPNYGYTF
CDR3 DNA: TGTGCCACCAACCCTCGAGCGGCGGGGGTTCCTAACTATGGCTACACCTTC
J gene: TRBJ1-2
clone size: NA
V gene: TRBV5-4
D gene: NA

CDR3 protein: CASSDEPGTSSSYEQYF
CDR3 DNA: TGCGCCAGCAGCGACGAACCCGGGACTAGCAGCTCCTACGAGCAGTACTTC
J gene: TRBJ2-7
clone size: NA
V gene: TRBV5-1
D gene: TRBD2

CDR3 protein: CAGRTVTNEKLFF
CDR3 DNA: TGTGCCGGCAGGACAGTAACTAATGAAAAACTGTTTTTT
J gene: TRBJ1-4
clone size: NA
V gene: TRBV6-6
D gene: NA

CDR3 protein: CASSPTVVHPYGYTF
CDR3 DNA: TGTGCCAGCAGCCCAACGGTGGTGCACCCCTATGGCTACACCTTC
J gene: TRBJ1-2
clone size: NA
V gene: TRBV2
D gene: NA

CDR3 protein: CASSSQVLNYGYTF
CDR3 DNA: TGTGCCAGCAGTTCGCAGGTCCTTAACTATGGCTACACCTTC
J gene: TRBJ1-2
clone size: NA
V gene: TRBV28
D gene: NA

CDR3 protein: CASSQGTTSGGETQYF
CDR3 DNA: TGTGCCAGCAGCCAAGGAACGACTAGCGGAGGGGAGACCCAGTACTTC
J gene: TRBJ2-5
clone size: NA
V gene: TRBV3-1/TRBV3-2
D gene: TRBD2

CDR3 protein: CASSPRPGGAPDNGELFF
CDR3 DNA: TGTGCCAGCAGCCCCCGCCCGGGGGGGGCGCCGGATAATGGGGAGCTGTTTTTT
J gene: TRBJ2-2
clone size: NA
V gene: TRBV7-3
D gene: TRBD2

CDR3 protein: CSASRGSEQYF
CDR3 DNA: TGCAGTGCTAGTCGAGGGAGCGAGCAGTACTTC
J gene: TRBJ2-7
clone size: NA
V gene: TRBV20-1
D gene: NA

CDR3 protein: CASRGPSTTYNEQFF
CDR3 DNA: TGTGCCAGCAGGGGCCCCTCGACTACTTACAATGAGCAGTTCTTC
J gene: TRBJ2-1
clone size: NA
V gene: TRBV2
D gene: NA

CDR3 protein: CASGLVQVDTQYF
CDR3 DNA: TGTGCTAGTGGTTTGGTACAGGTTGATACGCAGTATTTT
J gene: TRBJ2-3
clone size: NA
V gene: TRBV12-5
D gene: NA

CDR3 protein: CASRALMTANTGELFF
CDR3 DNA: TGCGCCAGCAGAGCTTTAATGACAGCGAACACCGGGGAGCTGTTTTTT
J gene: TRBJ2-2
clone size: once
V gene: TRBV5-1
D gene: NA

CDR3 protein: CASSLAGTGTGELFF
CDR3 DNA: TGCGCCAGCAGCTTGGCCGGGACAGGCACCGGGGAGCTGTTTTTT
J gene: TRBJ2-2
clone size: NA
V gene: TRBV5-1
D gene: TRBD1

CDR3 protein: CASSDPGTDTQYF
CDR3 DNA: TGCGCCAGCAGTGATCCGGGCACAGATACGCAGTATTTT
J gene: TRBJ2-3
clone size: NA
V gene: TRBV10-1
D gene: NA

CDR3 protein: CASSLKGTSGDTQYF
CDR3 DNA: TGTGCCAGCAGCCTTAAAGGGACTAGCGGAGATACGCAGTATTTT
J gene: TRBJ2-3
clone size: NA
V gene: TRBV7-2
D gene: TRBD2

CDR3 protein: CASSKDRISSYEQYF
CDR3 DNA: TGTGCCAGTAGTAAGGACAGGATAAGCTCCTACGAGCAGTACTTC
J gene: TRBJ2-7
clone size: NA
V gene: TRBV19
D gene: TRBD1

CDR3 protein: CASSLWRVRIRENQPQHF
CDR3 DNA: TGTGCCAGCAGTTTATGGAGGGTTCGGATTCGGGAGAATCAGCCCCAGCATTTT
J gene: TRBJ1-5
clone size: NA
V gene: TRBV27
D gene: NA

CDR3 protein: CASEWTGAETQYF
CDR3 DNA: TGTGCCAGCGAGTGGACAGGGGCGGAGACCCAGTACTTC
J gene: TRBJ2-5
clone size: NA
V gene: TRBV7-9
D gene: TRBD1

CDR3 protein: CASSVGIGGEYEQYF
CDR3 DNA: TGTGCCAGCAGCGTAGGTATAGGGGGCGAGTACGAGCAGTACTTC
J gene: TRBJ2-7
clone size: NA
V gene: TRBV9
D gene: TRBD1

CDR3 protein: CASSHRIDRGDKGELFF
CDR3 DNA: TGCGCCAGCAGCCACCGAATAGACAGGGGAGACAAAGGGGAGCTGTTTTTT
J gene: TRBJ2-2
clone size: NA
V gene: TRBV4-3
D gene: TRBD1

CDR3 protein: CASTGQTNSPLHF
CDR3 DNA: TGTGCCAGTACTGGGCAGACTAATTCACCCCTCCACTTT
J gene: TRBJ1-6
clone size: NA
V gene: TRBV6-5
D gene: NA

CDR3 protein: CASSAQTLTYEQYF
CDR3 DNA: TGTGCCAGCAGTGCCCAGACTCTAACCTACGAGCAGTACTTC
J gene: TRBJ2-7
clone size: NA
V gene: TRBV27
D gene: NA

CDR3 protein: CASSLKYPGGSSGNTIYF
CDR3 DNA: TGTGCCAGCAGTTTAAAATATCCGGGGGGGTCCTCTGGAAACACCATATATTTT
J gene: TRBJ1-3
clone size: NA
V gene: TRBV27
D gene: NA

CDR3 protein: CASSTGDSLGDTEAFF
CDR3 DNA: TGTGCCAGCAGCACGGGGGACAGCCTTGGGGACACTGAAGCTTTCTTT
J gene: TRBJ1-1
clone size: NA
V gene: TRBV7-6
D gene: TRBD1

CDR3 protein: CASSVGGQETQYF
CDR3 DNA: TGCGCCAGCAGCGTGGGAGGGCAAGAGACCCAGTACTTC
J gene: TRBJ2-5
clone size: NA
V gene: TRBV5-1
D gene: TRBD2

CDR3 protein: CAISESPGQGGSEAFF
CDR3 DNA: TGTGCCATCAGTGAGTCCCCGGGACAGGGCGGATCTGAAGCTTTCTTT
J gene: TRBJ1-1
clone size: NA
V gene: TRBV10-3
D gene: TRBD1

CDR3 protein: CASSSPGGNYGYTF
CDR3 DNA: TGTGCCAGCAGCTCCCCGGGGGGGAACTATGGCTACACCTTC
J gene: TRBJ1-2
clone size: NA
V gene: TRBV7-9
D gene: NA

CDR3 protein: CASSDGQGAAGNTIYF
CDR3 DNA: TGTGCCAGCAGCGACGGACAGGGGGCAGCAGGAAACACCATATATTTT
J gene: TRBJ1-3
clone size: NA
V gene: TRBV11-3
D gene: TRBD1

CDR3 protein: CASSVTAGGLNEQFF
CDR3 DNA: TGTGCCAGCAGCGTAACGGCGGGGGGGCTCAATGAGCAGTTCTTC
J gene: TRBJ2-1
clone size: NA
V gene: TRBV9
D gene: TRBD2

CDR3 protein: CASSLQRDSYYEQYF
CDR3 DNA: TGTGCCAGCAGCTTGCAGAGGGACTCATACTACGAGCAGTACTTC
J gene: TRBJ2-7
clone size: NA
V gene: TRBV11-2
D gene: NA

CDR3 protein: CASSGDSAGRNTIYF
CDR3 DNA: TGTGCCAGCAGCGGGGACAGTGCCGGAAGAAACACCATATATTTT
J gene: TRBJ1-3
clone size: NA
V gene: TRBV11-3
D gene: TRBD1

CDR3 protein: CAWMRSLGSYNSPLHF
CDR3 DNA: TGTGCCTGGATGAGGAGTCTGGGCTCCTATAATTCACCCCTCCACTTT
J gene: TRBJ1-6
clone size: few
V gene: TRBV30
D gene: NA

CDR3 protein: CASSLTVTNEQYF
CDR3 DNA: TGTGCCAGCAGCTTAACAGTTACCAACGAGCAGTACTTC
J gene: TRBJ2-7
clone size: NA
V gene: TRBV7-2
D gene: NA

CDR3 protein: CASSHLGEFTGELFF
CDR3 DNA: TGCGCCAGCAGCCACCTTGGGGAGTTCACCGGGGAGCTGTTTTTT
J gene: TRBJ2-2
clone size: NA
V gene: TRBV4-1
D gene: NA

CDR3 protein: CASSQDNTVAGDSGANVLTF
CDR3 DNA: TGTGCCAGCAGCCAAGATAATACTGTAGCGGGGGACTCTGGGGCCAACGTCCTGACTTTC
J gene: TRBJ2-6
clone size: NA
V gene: TRBV3-1/TRBV3-2
D gene: TRBD2

CDR3 protein: CASSSRGQGEALHF
CDR3 DNA: TGCGCCAGCAGCTCCCGAGGACAGGGAGAGGCCCTCCACTTT
J gene: TRBJ1-6
clone size: NA
V gene: TRBV5-1
D gene: TRBD1